The text below deals with one T cell receptor beta chain. This record belongs to a study of shared clonotypes between healthy human individuals. Study-level information: Donor ages ranged 18 to 49 years: a couple of women, three men. The study used three CD4 naive, three CD4 memory, two CD8 naive and one CD8 memory plate per donor.

The CDR3 sequence is 14 residues long. Germline V gene lookup returns CDR1 SGDLS and CDR2 YYNGEE. Trimming took 0 bases from V and 5 from J, leaving 11 bases between them. Clones were sequenced by immunoSEQ multiplex PCR, and TCRdb holds only the in-frame ones, with some missing. The sample lists 400,000 or so clones, 95% to 97% occurring once. The rearrangement joins TRBV9 to TRBJ1-2, with no clear D. Sequencing input: memory CD8+ T cells sorted from blood. The subset: CD45RO+ cells pooled with CCR7-negative TemRA cells. This clonotype was obtained from a man between 25 and 39 years old in good health. DNA for the CDR3: TGTGCCAGCAGCGTAGCGTATCATCCGTATGGCTACACCTTC. Protein product: CASSVAYHPYGYTF.